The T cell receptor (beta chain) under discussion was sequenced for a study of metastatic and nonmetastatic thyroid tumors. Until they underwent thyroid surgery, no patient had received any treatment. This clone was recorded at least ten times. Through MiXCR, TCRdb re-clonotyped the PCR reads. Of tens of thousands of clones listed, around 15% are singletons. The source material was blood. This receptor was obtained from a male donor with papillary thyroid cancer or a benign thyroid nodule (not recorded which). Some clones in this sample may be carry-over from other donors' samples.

The CDR3 coding sequence is TGTGCCAGCAGTTTAGGATTTGGGGGTCAGCCCCAGCATTTT. This translates into CASSLGFGGQPQHF. This chain links TRBV12-3 or TRBV12-4 with TRBJ1-5, with a possible D match to TRBD1 (5 bases). CDR3 length equals 14 residues. With 1 base removed from V and 6 bases from J, the gap between germline ends came to 10 bases.